The clone carrying this T cell receptor beta chain was detected many times. Its antigen remains unidentified. Trimming stripped 5 bases from V and 8 bases from J, with 17 bases between. CDR1 is SGHDT, CDR2 YYEEEE, per germline. CDR3 length: 14 amino acids. This sample stems from a study of T cells in Graves' hyperthyroidism and ophthalmopathy. Background on the study: At initial diagnosis, before any treatment had begun, peripheral blood was obtained. Study outcomes and limitations: Most clonotypes expanded in the thyroid (above 0.001) were also present in blood.

Clinicians diagnosed patients from clinical symptoms, serum thyroxine and TRAb, thyroid ultrasound and orbital computed tomography. PBMCs were sourced from less than 13 ml fresh peripheral blood. TCR beta CDR3 regions were amplified from RNA transcripts. TCR CDR3 regions were first amplified by RT-PCR with HTBI primers. A single record per CDR3 protein comes from TCRdb applying MiXCR to the multiplex PCR reads. The repertoire has 300,000 to 350,000 distinct CDR3 sequences, over 20% of them found once; the top ten carry around 45%. The chain uses TRBV5-6 and TRBJ2-1; D remains unclear. Specimen: blood. This clonotype was sampled from a woman between 50 and 59 years old with Graves' hyperthyroidism. CDR3 protein: CASSSRLGSHEQFF. The CDR3 bases are TGTGCCAGCAGTTCGCGGCTAGGGTCCCATGAGCAGTTCTTC.